These 17 T cell receptor beta chains were all obtained from the same sample, sequenced in a study of shared clonotypes between healthy human individuals. Measured with immunoSEQ multiplex PCR; TCRdb has only the in-frame clones, and not every one. Of nearly 1,000,000 clones in the sample, roughly 72% were seen once. The sample was memory CD4+ T cells sorted from blood. This sample's subset: CD45RA-negative fraction. These receptors all come from a man between 18 and 35 years old in good health.

About this clone: One junction end does not reproduce the germline sequence, and a read error may be involved. The chain combines TRBV7-3 with TRBJ2-3; 10 bases fit TRBD2. The CDR3 loop spans 11 amino acids. Germline CDR1 and CDR2: SGHTA and FQGTGA. CDR3 sequence: CASSSGLALVF. The DNA for the CDR3 is TGTGCCAGCAGCTCGGGACTAGCGTTGGTTTTT.

In DNA, the CDR3 is TGTGCCAGCAGCGTAGCGTCATGGGGACAGGGATCAGGCTACACCTTC. It codes for CASSVASWGQGSGYTF. The rearrangement joins TRBV9 to TRBJ1-2; 9 positions agree with TRBD1. After removal of 0 bases from V and 8 bases from J, the junction contained 11 bases not matched to a gene. Germline CDR1 is SGDLS and CDR2 is YYNGEE. The CDR3 totals 16 residues. The complete variable domain, with remaining parts taken from reference TRBV9 and TRBJ1-2, reads DSGVTQTPKHLITATGQRVTLRCSPRSGDLSVYWYQQSLDQGLQFLIQYYNGEERAKGNILERFSAQQFPDLHSELNLSSLELGDSALYFCASSVASWGQGSGYTFGSGTRLTVV.

This clone has only one observation. This chain joins TRBV5-1 and TRBJ2-2; D unresolved. Trimming stripped 6 bases from V and 6 bases from J, with 15 bases between. The CDR3 contains 14 residues. CDR1 and CDR2 from the germline V gene are SGHRS and YFSETQ. As DNA, the CDR3 is TGCGCCAGCAACTTAGATTACACACCCGGGGAGCTGTTTTTT. Protein: CASNLDYTPGELFF.

The chain has TRBV6-1 and TRBJ2-3, with 13 bases matching TRBD2. The ends lost 8 bases at V and 4 bases at J; junction bases unmatched: 6. This CDR3 has 15 amino acids. Germline-derived CDR1 and CDR2 are MNHNS and SASEGT. CDR3 in amino acids: CASGGLAGSPDTQYF. As DNA, the CDR3 is TGTGCCAGCGGGGGACTAGCGGGATCTCCAGATACGCAGTATTTT.

V usage is TRBV2 and J usage is TRBJ2-7; 7 bases line up with TRBD1. V was clipped by 6 bases and J by 7 bases; unmatched bases: 9. This CDR3 is built from 13 residues. The germline gives CDR1 SNHLY, CDR2 FYNNEI. The CDR3 nucleotides read TGTGCCAGCAGGGCTACAGGGGTCGGGGAGCAGTACTTC. Translating it yields CASRATGVGEQYF.

This chain links TRBV11-2 with TRBJ2-7, with D tentatively TRBD2 (5 bases). V gave up 5 bases and J gave up 5 bases, with 22 bases separating them. The length of the CDR3 is 16 residues. CDR1 is SGHAT and CDR2 is FQNNGV in the germline V gene. The CDR3, as DNA: TGTGCCAGCAGCCTAGGCACCGGGATTCGGCCCCACGAGCAGTACTTC. Amino acid sequence: CASSLGTGIRPHEQYF.

With regard to this clone: The sample contains more than one DNA sequence encoding this CDR3. The gene calls are TRBV30 and TRBJ1-6; a possible D gene is TRBD1 (5 bases). The CDR3 covers 15 residues. Per the germline V gene, CDR1 is GTSNPN and CDR2 is SVGIG (reference sequence). Trimming left V 0 bases short and J 0 bases short, with 6 bases between. The DNA for the CDR3 is TGTGCCTGGAGTGTTGACAGCTCCTATAATTCACCCCTCCACTTT. Protein: CAWSVDSSYNSPLHF.

The genes are TRBV23-1 and TRBJ2-6; D ambiguous. TRBV23-1 counts as an open reading frame of uncertain function. This CDR3 spans 15 amino acids. Trimming cost V 4 bases and J 0 bases, with 7 bases left between them. CDR3 in DNA: TGCGCCAGCAGTCCACGGATCTCTGGGGCCAACGTCCTGACTTTC. Translation: CASSPRISGANVLTF.

The chain links TRBV30 to TRBJ1-2; D not certain. The CDR3 spans 14 residues. V was shortened by 2 bases and J by 0 bases, with 10 bases between the two germline ends. Germline V gene lookup returns CDR1 GTSNPN and CDR2 SVGIG (reference sequence). This chain's CDR3 is CAWSPDTPNYGYTF. As DNA, the CDR3 is TGTGCCTGGAGTCCAGACACTCCTAACTATGGCTACACCTTC.

This chain links TRBV12-1 with TRBJ2-1; the D call TRBD1 from the table was never checked on the DNA. TRBV12-1 is shown as a pseudogene. The CDR3 loop spans 14 amino acids. The CDR3 loop reads CASSYRQEDNEQFF. The CDR3 coding sequence is TGTGCCAGCAGCTACCGACAGGAAGACAATGAGCAGTTCTTC.

This chain uses TRBV15 with TRBJ2-2; 9 bases are a match to TRBD1. The CDR3 totals 17 residues. Germline V CDR1 and CDR2: LNHNV, YYDKDF (reference sequence). V shed 1 base and J 5 bases; nucleotides not matched to a gene: 8. This chain's CDR3 is CATSRGRDRVETGELFF. The DNA for the CDR3 is TGTGCCACCAGCAGAGGTAGGGACAGGGTGGAAACCGGGGAGCTGTTTTTT. The whole variable domain, remainder taken from reference TRBV15 and TRBJ2-2, is DAMVIQNPRYQVTQFGKPVTLSCSQTLNHNVMYWYQQKSSQAPKLLFHYYDKDFNNEADTPDNFQSRRPNTSFCFLDIRSPGLGDTAMYLCATSRGRDRVETGELFFGEGSRLTVL.

Concerning this clone: Other DNA sequences in this sample translate to the same CDR3. This chain links TRBV6-5 with TRBJ1-5; D is uncertain. The CDR3 spans 14 residues. Germline CDR1 MNHEY, CDR2 SVGAGI. The germline V and J ends were trimmed by 2 bases and 7 bases, with 12 bases remaining between them. CDR3 in amino acids: CASSYGAGKQPQHF. In nucleotides, the CDR3 is TGTGCCAGCAGTTACGGAGCAGGTAAACAGCCCCAGCATTTT.

The J gene is TRBJ2-1, the V gene TRBV11-2, with D maybe TRBD2 (6 bases). The CDR3 sequence is 15 residues long. V shed 1 base and J shed 9 bases, with 16 bases lying between them. The germline V gene has CDR1 SGHAT and CDR2 FQNNGV. The CDR3 loop reads CASSLAVVSGVEQFF. For the CDR3, the DNA is TGTGCCAGCAGCTTAGCGGTCGTCTCGGGGGTTGAGCAGTTCTTC.

The V and J genes are TRBV5-1 and TRBJ2-5, with D possibly being TRBD1 or TRBD2 (5 bases each). Germline CDR1 reads SGHRS; CDR2 reads YFSETQ. With 0 bases removed from V and 4 bases from J, the gap between germline ends came to 16 bases. The CDR3 spans 16 residues. The chain's CDR3 is CASSLDRMERGETQYF. CDR3 bases: TGCGCCAGCAGCTTGGATAGGATGGAGAGGGGAGAGACCCAGTACTTC.

This sequence joins TRBV5-6 and TRBJ2-3; 11 bases are shared with TRBD2. Germline V lookup: CDR1 SGHDT, CDR2 YYEEEE. This CDR3 has 14 residues. V lost 5 bases to trimming and J lost 8 bases; unmatched junction nucleotides: 7. In DNA, the CDR3 is TGTGCCAGCAGTAGACTAGCGGGGTCGGGTACGCAGTATTTT. It translates to CASSRLAGSGTQYF.

The chain joins TRBV16 to TRBJ2-3; 12 bases are shared with TRBD1. The CDR3 totals 16 residues. Trimming took 4 bases from V and 5 from J; bases not matched to a gene: 7. Germline V gene lookup returns CDR1 KGHSY and CDR2 FQNENV. In nucleotides, the CDR3 is TGTGCCAGCAGCCCATACGGGACAGGGGGCAAAGATACGCAGTATTTT. Protein: CASSPYGTGGKDTQYF.

In this sample, this clone turned up a few times. The rearrangement joins TRBV5-1 to TRBJ1-6; possibly TRBD1 for D (5 bases). The CDR3 sequence is 13 residues long. V was trimmed by 0 bases and J by 13 bases, leaving 11 bases between them. The germline CDR1 and CDR2 sequences are SGHRS and YFSETQ. The CDR3: CASSLGQDNPLHF. The CDR3 DNA is TGCGCCAGCAGCTTGGGGCAGGACAACCCCCTCCACTTT. The full variable domain, its missing parts supplied by reference TRBV5-1 and TRBJ1-6, is KAGVTQTPRYLIKTRGQQVTLSCSPISGHRSVSWYQQTPGQGLQFLFEYFSETQRNKGNFPGRFSGRQFSNSRSEMNVSTLELGDSALYLCASSLGQDNPLHFGNGTRLTVT.